This is a list of T cell receptor beta chains from one sample in a study of T cell responses to AZD1222 COVID-19 vaccine. Sequencing used immunoSEQ multiplex PCR; TCRdb keeps in-frame clones, though not all of them. The repertoire holds tens of thousands of clones, with approximately 90% as singletons. The sample consisted of peripheral blood, taken on day 0 of MenACWY control vaccination. The receptors stem from an adult in good health. The CDR3 runs from the conserved cysteine through the conserved F or W. D genes are given only for firm matches. Rows give clone size only sometimes, using once, few, many, or a class for an expanded clone.

>TRBV4-3|.|14|.|TRBJ2-5
CASSPQTVGGTQYF
TGCGCCAGCAGCCCGCAGACAGTTGGAGGGACCCAGTACTTC
>TRBV24-1|.|12|.|TRBJ2-1
CATSDMLGSVLF
TGTGCCACCAGTGACATGCTCGGGAGTGTACTCTTC
>TRBV27|TRBD1|14|.|TRBJ2-7
CASSLNRGGYEQYF
TGTGCCAGCAGTTTGAACAGGGGTGGCTACGAGCAGTACTTC
>TRBV2|TRBD2|15|.|TRBJ2-2
CASSDSSGATGELFF
TGTGCCAGCAGTGATTCTAGCGGGGCCACGGGGGAGCTGTTTTTT
>TRBV18|.|14|.|TRBJ2-7
CASSPPSSSYEQYF
TGTGCCAGCTCACCCCCGTCAAGCTCCTACGAGCAGTACTTC
>TRBV2|.|13|.|TRBJ1-2
CANRNPGDYGYTF
TGTGCCAACCGGAACCCTGGGGACTATGGCTACACCTTC
>TRBV19|.|13|.|TRBJ1-2
CASSFGGAWGYTF
TGTGCCAGTAGTTTTGGGGGCGCCTGGGGATACACCTTC
>TRBV3-1/TRBV3-2|.|21|.|TRBJ2-7
CASSHVSPAKYTLAPSYEQYF
TGTGCCAGCAGTCACGTATCTCCAGCCAAGTATACACTAGCTCCTTCCTACGAGCAGTACTTC
>TRBV19|.|15|once|TRBJ1-5
CASRTGADPNQPQHF
TGTGCCAGTAGGACGGGGGCGGACCCCAATCAGCCCCAGCATTTT
>TRBV15|.|16|.|TRBJ2-3
CATSRDTLVGADTQYF
TGTGCCACCAGCAGAGATACTCTTGTTGGAGCCGATACGCAGTATTTT
>TRBV5-1|.|14|once|TRBJ1-5
CASSLTGAGQPQHF
TGCGCCAGCAGCTTGACGGGGGCGGGTCAGCCCCAGCATTTT
>TRBV18|.|14|.|TRBJ1-6
CASSPSGQDRSLHF
TGTGCCAGCTCACCATCAGGACAAGATAGGTCCCTCCACTTT
>TRBV6-5|TRBD1|15|.|TRBJ1-2
CASNAGDRVNYGYTF
TGTGCCAGCAACGCCGGGGACAGGGTGAACTATGGCTACACCTTC
>TRBV19|TRBD2|17|.|TRBJ2-7
CASSIAASGRGVLEQYF
TGTGCCAGTAGTATAGCGGCTAGCGGGAGAGGTGTGCTCGAGCAGTACTTC
>TRBV9|.|16|.|TRBJ2-1
CASRRDLSSTYNEQFF
TGTGCCAGCCGCCGAGACTTATCTTCCACCTACAATGAGCAGTTCTTC
>TRBV5-1|TRBD1|15|.|TRBJ2-2
CASSLDRADTGELFF
TGCGCCAGCAGCCTGGACAGGGCTGACACCGGGGAGCTGTTTTTT
>TRBV10-2|.|11|few|TRBJ2-7
CASGRLDEQYF
TGCGCCAGCGGTCGTTTGGACGAGCAGTACTTC
>TRBV7-2|.|13|once|TRBJ1-1
CASSYSRNTEAFF
TGTGCCAGCAGCTATAGCCGGAACACTGAAGCTTTCTTT
>TRBV7-2|TRBD1|15|.|TRBJ2-1
CASSLGQPTYNEQFF
TGTGCCAGCAGCTTGGGACAGCCTACGTACAATGAGCAGTTCTTC
>TRBV4-3|TRBD1|16|.|TRBJ1-2
CASSQDLGQGGYGYTF
TGCGCCAGCAGCCAAGACCTAGGACAGGGTGGCTATGGCTACACCTTC
>TRBV5-1|.|15|.|TRBJ1-1
CASSLAPGGGTEAFF
TGCGCCAGCAGCTTGGCCCCGGGAGGCGGCACTGAAGCTTTCTTT
>TRBV29-1|TRBD2|13|.|TRBJ2-5
CSVRLAGRETQYF
TGCAGCGTCCGACTAGCGGGCCGTGAGACCCAGTACTTC
>TRBV5-5|.|15|.|TRBJ1-3
CASSPIGDSGNTIYF
TGTGCCAGCAGCCCCATTGGGGACTCTGGAAACACCATATATTTT
>TRBV9|TRBD2|15|.|TRBJ2-1
CASSFSGRAHNEQFF
TGTGCCAGCAGCTTCAGCGGGAGGGCCCACAATGAGCAGTTCTTC
>TRBV5-1|.|16|.|TRBJ1-4
CASSLKWTAANEKLFF
TGCGCCAGCAGCTTGAAATGGACAGCCGCTAATGAAAAACTGTTTTTT
>TRBV9|.|17|.|TRBJ2-1
CASSVILADPTYNEQFF
TGTGCCAGCAGCGTAATCCTGGCAGACCCGACCTACAATGAGCAGTTCTTC
>TRBV5-1|TRBD1|15|.|TRBJ2-1
CASSLEGADYNEQFF
TGCGCCAGCAGCTTGGAGGGGGCTGACTACAATGAGCAGTTCTTC
>TRBV11-2|.|17|.|TRBJ2-1
CASSWGRSGGLGNEQFF
TGTGCCAGCAGCTGGGGGCGGAGCGGCGGTCTGGGCAATGAGCAGTTCTTC
>TRBV10-3|.|13|.|TRBJ1-1
CAIRDFGVTEAFF
TGTGCCATCAGGGACTTCGGTGTCACTGAAGCTTTCTTT
>TRBV6-5|.|14|.|TRBJ1-5
CASRPRTADAPQHF
TGTGCCAGCAGGCCGCGGACAGCCGATGCGCCCCAGCATTTT
>TRBV28|TRBD1|13|few|TRBJ1-2
CASSSDRGRGYTF
TGTGCCAGCAGTTCGGACAGGGGCAGGGGCTACACCTTC
>TRBV11-2|TRBD1|19|once|TRBJ2-6
CASSLHTGTGISGANVLTF
TGTGCCAGCAGCTTACATACCGGGACAGGTATCTCTGGGGCCAACGTCCTGACTTTC
>TRBV11-1|TRBD2|16|.|TRBJ2-3
CASRPHGEGSTDTQYF
TGTGCCAGCAGGCCCCACGGGGAGGGGTCCACAGATACGCAGTATTTT